The 14 T cell receptor beta chains listed next were all sequenced from one sample in a study of blood T cell repertoires in COVID-19. Some clones are missing from TCRdb's copy, which holds only in-frame ones; the method was immunoSEQ multiplex PCR. The repertoire has some 270,000 clones, 80% to 85% of them found once; the top ten carry 1.5%. Specimen: peripheral blood. These receptors originate from a woman in her 40s who had recovered from COVID-19.

The rearrangement links TRBV2 to TRBJ2-5; the D gene is possibly TRBD1 (5 bases). This CDR3 comprises 15 residues. Between the trimmed V and J ends, which lost 0 bases and 5 bases, there was a span of 13 bases. The V gene's germline CDR1 is SNHLY and CDR2 FYNNEI. CDR3 sequence (DNA): TGTGCCAGCAGTGAAGCGGCAGGGCGCCGCGAGACCCAGTACTTC. Residues: CASSEAAGRRETQYF.

The genes are TRBV6-1 and TRBJ1-2; D not resolved. Germline lookup yields CDR1 MNHNS and CDR2 SASEGT. Between the trimmed V and J ends, which lost 3 bases and 8 bases, there was a span of 13 bases. This CDR3 contains 13 residues. CDR3 amino acids: CASSDATYLGYTF. As DNA, the CDR3 is TGTGCCAGCAGTGACGCCACCTATCTCGGCTACACCTTC.

CDR3 protein: CASSYGTGDENIQYF. DNA of the CDR3: TGCGCCAGCAGCTACGGGACAGGGGACGAAAACATTCAGTACTTC. This chain connects TRBV4-1 to TRBJ2-4; 10 nucleotides line up with TRBD1. The V segment lost 5 bases and the J segment 5 bases; nucleotides outside the gene matches: 6. This CDR3 comprises 15 residues. Germline CDR1 MGHRA, CDR2 YSYEKL.

The chain links TRBV19 to TRBJ2-1; D possibly corresponds to TRBD2 (6 bases). This CDR3 has 16 residues. Trimming pared 3 bases from V and 9 bases from J, leaving 21 bases between. CDR1 LNHDA and CDR2 SQIVND come from the germline V gene (reference sequence). The CDR3 bases are TGTGCCAGTAGTATTGGGGCGACTCGGGGGTTCGGTGAGCAGTTCTTC. This sequence encodes CASSIGATRGFGEQFF.

The chain has TRBV18 and TRBJ2-1; D ambiguous. CDR3 length: 17 residues. The germline V gene has CDR1 KGHSH and CDR2 LQKENI. The V and J ends lost 0 bases and 0 bases respectively, with 12 bases between them. The CDR3 sequence: CASSPPASQDSYNEQFF. CDR3 nucleotides: TGTGCCAGCTCACCACCGGCGTCGCAGGACTCCTACAATGAGCAGTTCTTC.

The chain recombines TRBV28 with TRBJ1-4; D gene uncertain. V lost 2 bases to trimming and J lost 0 bases, with 10 bases between them. CDR3 length: 16 amino acids. Germline CDR1 is MDHEN and CDR2 is SYDVKM. This chain's CDR3 is CASSLPLTTTNEKLFF. DNA for the CDR3: TGTGCCAGCAGTTTACCCCTAACGACAACTAATGAAAAACTGTTTTTT.

The chain has TRBV13 and TRBJ1-2, with 10 bases matching TRBD1. The V gene end was trimmed by 0 bases and the J gene end by 3 bases; junction bases not matched to a gene: 13. The CDR3 has 19 amino acids. Germline CDR1 is PRHDT and CDR2 is FYEKMQ (reference sequence). CDR3 in DNA: TGTGCCAGCAGCTTAGGCACCGTCCCCGGGACAGGGGAGGACTATGGCTACACCTTC. This translates into CASSLGTVPGTGEDYGYTF. Drawing the rest from reference TRBV13 and TRBJ1-2, the complete variable domain is AAGVIQSPRHLIKEKRETATLKCYPIPRHDTVYWYQQGPGQDPQFLISFYEKMQSDKGSIPDRFSAQQFSDYHSELNMSSLELGDSALYFCASSLGTVPGTGEDYGYTFGSGTRLTVV.

This clone was found a few times. The chain joins TRBV28 to TRBJ1-2; 9 nucleotides agree with TRBD1. V lost 6 bases, J lost 5 bases, and 13 bases stayed unmatched. This CDR3 has 16 amino acids. In germline, CDR1 is MDHEN, CDR2 SYDVKM. CDR3 loop: CASRPAGQGGRYGYTF. The DNA for the CDR3 is TGTGCCAGCAGACCCGCGGGACAGGGCGGTCGATATGGCTACACCTTC.

This chain connects TRBV7-9 to TRBJ1-2, with D perhaps TRBD1 (6 bases). The germline V gene has CDR1 SEHNR and CDR2 FQNEAQ (reference sequence). V was pared by 5 bases and J by 8 bases, with 12 bases between. CDR3 size: 12 residues. CDR3 in amino acids: CASSETGPGYTF. For the CDR3, the DNA is TGTGCCAGCAGCGAAACAGGGCCCGGCTACACCTTC.

This rearrangement joins TRBV30 to TRBJ2-1; 8 nucleotides agree with TRBD2. The CDR3 loop spans 14 amino acids. After removal of 5 bases from V and 0 bases from J, the junction contained 3 bases not matched to a gene. Germline loops: CDR1 GTSNPN, CDR2 SVGIG (reference sequence). The DNA of the CDR3 is TGTGCCTGGGGGCGGGGGGACTCCTACAATGAGCAGTTCTTC. Translating gives CAWGRGDSYNEQFF.

The chain links TRBV7-6 to TRBJ2-5; 8 bases are a match to TRBD2. CDR3 length: 16 residues. Germline trimming cut 1 base from V and 2 bases from J; bases unmatched to any gene: 6. CDR1 SGHVS and CDR2 FNYEAQ come from the germline V gene. The CDR3 loop is CASSLVPGTSQETQYF. DNA of the CDR3: TGTGCCAGCAGCTTAGTTCCAGGGACTAGTCAAGAGACCCAGTACTTC. Full variable domain (missing parts from reference TRBV7-6 and TRBJ2-5): GAGVSQSPRYKVTKRGQDVALRCDPISGHVSLYWYRQALGQGPEFLTYFNYEAQQDKSGLPNDRFSAERPEGSISTLTIQRTEQRDSAMYRCASSLVPGTSQETQYFGPGTRLLVL.

The chain combines TRBV5-6 with TRBJ1-5, with 11 bases identical to TRBD1. The length of the CDR3 is 16 residues. Germline V gene lookup returns CDR1 SGHDT and CDR2 YYEEEE. The V gene end was trimmed by 2 bases and the J gene end by 1 base; junction bases not matched to a gene: 2. CDR3 sequence reads: CASSFGDRGSNQPQHF. The CDR3 bases are TGTGCCAGCAGCTTCGGGGACAGGGGGAGCAATCAGCCCCAGCATTTT.

This chain connects TRBV21-1 to TRBJ1-3. TRBV21-1 is a listed pseudogene. The CDR3 loop spans 16 amino acids. The CDR3 region is CASSKMEGLRVDTIYF. CDR3 coding DNA: TGTGCCAGCAGCAAGATGGAGGGCCTAAGGGTAGACACCATATATTTT.

The gene calls are TRBV5-4 and TRBJ1-6; D remains unclear. Germline V gene sequence: CDR1 SGHNT, CDR2 YYREEE (reference sequence). Trimming left V 1 base short and J 4 bases short, with 18 bases between. The CDR3 is 18 residues long. The CDR3 spells CASSLSFGMILYNSPLHF. The CDR3, as DNA: TGTGCCAGCAGCTTGAGCTTCGGGATGATCCTGTATAATTCACCCCTCCACTTT.